These 2 T cell receptor beta chains were sequenced from one sample in a study of T cell responses to AZD1222 COVID-19 vaccine. Profiled with immunoSEQ multiplex PCR; TCRdb holds only in-frame clones, not every one. The sample shows 130,000 or so clones, 92% of them seen only once. The sequences come from peripheral blood, collected on day 0 of AZD1222 vaccination. The receptors here all came from an adult in good health.

The chain links TRBV5-1 to TRBJ1-1; 9 bases fit TRBD1. V gave up 0 bases and J gave up 3 bases; unmatched junction bases: 3. Germline V gene lookup returns CDR1 SGHRS and CDR2 YFSETQ. The CDR3 runs 15 residues. In DNA form, the CDR3 reads TGCGCCAGCAGCTTGGGGGGGACAGGGTACACTGAAGCTTTCTTT. Amino acids: CASSLGGTGYTEAFF.

The chain employs TRBV19 and TRBJ1-6; TRBD1 might be the D (6 bases). The V and J ends lost 7 bases and 7 bases respectively, with 17 bases between them. The CDR3 has 15 amino acids. CDR1 is LNHDA, CDR2 SQIVND, per germline (reference sequence). CDR3 sequence: CASTPARGINSPLHF. CDR3 bases: TGTGCCAGTACCCCCGCAAGGGGGATCAATTCACCCCTCCACTTT.